This T cell receptor (beta chain) is drawn from a study of T cell responses to AZD1222 COVID-19 vaccine (dated by TCRdb to about 2021). General notes on the study: AZD1222 recipients with second doses at about 4 weeks or about 12 weeks were pooled, because spike-specific TCR depth and breadth did not differ between schedules. A total of more than 230 trial participants underwent TCR sequencing, of whom 200 to 220 had received two doses of AZD1222 and some 25 had received two doses of the MenACWY control vaccine. Trial participants were enrolled by age into subgroups of 18-55, 56-69 and 70-plus years, and roughly 150, 30 and 60 TCR-sequenced participants, respectively, were included in these subgroups. General conclusions and limits of the study: In the small 56-69-year group, the increase in depth fell short of significance, most likely because of low power. Conclusions about previously exposed vaccinees were limited because only six or seven AZD1222 recipients were SARS-CoV-2 seropositive at baseline. Epitopes outside the regions mutated in the B.1.351 and B.1.1.7 variants were reportedly recognized by nearly half of the unique spike-specific TCRs. Participants were mostly white British and included more females than males, and it was suggested by the authors that clonal diversity may have been underestimated. No day 14 peak-response samples were available, so repertoires were characterized only after the peak T cell response. The whole spike protein was spanned by vaccine-associated CD4 TCRs, and dominant responses were seen in regions 160-218 and 743-854. After two AZD1222 doses, both the breadth and the depth of spike-specific TCRs were significantly higher than at day 0 and than in MenACWY recipients.

The CDR3 regions of human TCRbeta chains were analyzed by immunosequencing. The study's own analysis went as follows. TCRs in the repertoires were compared against a reference library of SARS-CoV-2-specific TCRs that had been generated with the MIRA antigen-specificity platform. Breadth meant the fraction of unique TCRs that were SARS-CoV-2-associated, whereas depth meant the fraction of total T cells that were SARS-CoV-2-associated. Using the MIRA data, each spike-specific TCR was mapped to the spike region that the TCR reacts to and placed in a CD4 or CD8 class. Log10-transformed breadth and depth values were compared by one-way ANOVA with Sidak's multiple comparisons tests. TCRdb carries this immuneACCESS record with in-frame sequences only. Its versions omit some clonotypes, under half of them owing to an unresolved V gene in the studies checked, with the rest unexplained. V and J calls and clone size are copied from that table; D and trimming were computed from the DNA. For this sample the table gives approximately 100,000 clones, of which about 94% were detected only once. Around 5% of the sample is in the top ten clones.

Including the terminal cysteine and phenylalanine, the CDR3 comprises 14 residues. The only DNA kept is the CDR3, 42 bases in frame from the first base. The V end loses 5 bases and the J end loses 2 bases, and a stretch of 13 bases separates them. The germline V gene supplies CDR1 MDHEN and CDR2 SYDVKM. As regards this clone: This receptor's antigen is unknown. Within one base of it there is no much larger clone, and no base qualities were kept.

What this sample's time point label stands for: baseline before first vaccination. Vaccinee samples came from UK trials COV001 and COV002, including a single-blind randomized controlled phase 2/3 trial of AZD1222 (ChAdOx1 nCoV-19) in healthy adults. For TCRbeta chain sequencing, PBMC samples were collected from trial participants at day 0 and at day 28 after the second dose. Source: peripheral blood, taken on day 0 of AZD1222 vaccination. This sequence was found in an adult in good health. The rearranged chain carries TRBV28 and TRBJ2-7, with a weak D call of TRBD2 (6 bases match). The CDR3 in this case is CASSNRTGAYEQYF. The nucleotide sequence reads TGTGCCAGCAGTAATAGGACGGGGGCCTACGAGCAGTACTTC.